This T cell receptor (beta chain) was recorded in a study of T cell responses to AZD1222 COVID-19 vaccine. Study observations and caveats: Recipients of AZD1222 seropositive at baseline numbered only 6 or 7. Across spike, vaccine-associated CD4 TCRs were found, dominant at 160-218 and 743-854.

Trimming removed 1 base from V and 10 bases from J; junction bases left unmatched: 0. Germline CDR1 and CDR2: SGHVS and FQNEAQ. The CDR3 spans 12 residues. Pooled samples include second doses given at about 4 or 12 weeks. For this clone: Its cognate antigen is unknown.

Profiling relied on immunoSEQ multiplex PCR, and the TCRdb table lists in-frame clones only, not all of them. Of about 120,000 clones in the sample, around 91% are singletons; the top ten hold around 1.5%. Sequenced here: peripheral blood, sampled 28 days after the second AZD1222 dose. The chain has TRBV7-8 and TRBJ2-1; 8 bases are a match to TRBD2. This receptor was obtained from an adult who received the AZD1222 COVID-19 vaccine. CDR3 coding DNA: TGTGCCAGCAGCTTAGGACTAGCGGAGCAGTTCTTC. Translating gives CASSLGLAEQFF.